This T cell receptor (beta chain) stems from a study of CD8+ T cells in alopecia areata. Across the study: Among treated patients, oral tofacitinib was administered at 5 to 10 mg twice daily. Study-level findings and limits: Association of baseline CD8+ expansion with response is uncertain owing to one nonresponder.

The CDR3 contains 19 residues. With 5 bases clipped from V and 7 bases from J, the junction kept 22 bases outside the gene matches. Looked up from germline, CDR1 is SGHAT and CDR2 is FQNNGV. The count of this clone is one. Its antigen is currently unknown. RNA was extracted and reverse transcribed into cDNA as the sequencing template. Data came from immunoSEQ multiplex PCR; TCRdb stores just in-frame clones and leaves some out. The sample yields approximately 150,000 clones, less than 70% seen once. The sample's treatment: oral pan-JAK inhibitor, 5-10 mg twice daily. Both peripheral blood and punch biopsies of lesional scalp skin were obtained from patients who had alopecia areata.

The rearrangement links TRBV11-2 to TRBJ2-5; 10 bases fit TRBD2. The sample consisted of CD4+ T cells sorted from blood, taken at week 24, from a patient treated with tofacitinib. The sequence came from a human donor with alopecia areata. The CDR3 loop reads CASSPASGLAGADRVTQYF. The CDR3 bases are TGTGCCAGCAGCCCCGCTTCAGGGCTAGCGGGGGCCGACCGAGTGACCCAGTACTTC.